Included here is one T cell receptor beta chain sequence, with context. By sample share, this clonotype is medium-sized (0.01 to 0.1%). There is no known antigen for this receptor. The sample holds no much larger clone one base away, and base qualities are not on file. This entry belongs to a study. This sample was sequenced with an Illumina MiSeq. TCRdb reprocessing: public reads trimmed at Q25 with fastp, clones called with MiXCR, in-frame beta chains kept. Under each unique CDR3 protein, matching rows form one entry showing the most common genes and DNA. This sample holds 5,000 to 6,500 distinct CDR3 sequences; 9.5% were observed only once. The ten largest account for 5.4% of the sample. Sequenced: CD4+ T cells from synovial fluid. This TCR was recovered from a human donor with rheumatoid arthritis.

The CDR3 amino acid sequence is: CASSLQSSGIYNEQFF. The DNA sequence is TGTGCCAGCAGCTTACAGTCTAGCGGGATATACAATGAGCAGTTCTTC. The chain links TRBV7-8 with TRBJ2-1; 9 nucleotides in the junction match TRBD2. The cysteine opens and the phenylalanine closes a CDR3 of 16 amino acids. Just CDR3 DNA is preserved here, 48 bases in frame from base 1. CDR1 and CDR2 (SGHVS, FQNEAQ) derive from the germline V gene. Here V drops 2 bases and J drops 4 bases, and the junction holds 6 bases not matched to any gene.